This TCR beta chain was sequenced during a study of cytomegalovirus exposure and HLA in healthy donors. Overall study results and limits: Immune exposure data for these donors was limited to CMV serostatus. Common viral pathogens (according to a later analysis) appeared linked to several of the most significant clusters.

Per the germline V gene, CDR1 is WNHNN and CDR2 is SYGVQD (reference sequence). The CDR3 covers 13 residues. Concerning this clone itself: Its antigen is not known.

Amplification used 60 Vbeta primers and 13 Jbeta primers. The data were produced by immunoSEQ multiplex PCR, yet TCRdb's version contains in-frame clones alone and is incomplete. Among about 200,000 clones, roughly 80% were seen once, and the ten largest hold just under 3%. Material for sequencing was PBMCs. This chain uses TRBV10-1 with TRBJ2-5; perhaps TRBD1 as D (6 bases). The DNA end is more similar to TRBJ2-7, so the J call may be wrong. This sequence originates from a woman in her 30s in good health and CMV-seronegative. CDR3 coding DNA: TGCGCCAGCAGGGGGGCCCGTCTCTACGAGCAGTACTTC. Its protein product is CASRGARLYEQYF.